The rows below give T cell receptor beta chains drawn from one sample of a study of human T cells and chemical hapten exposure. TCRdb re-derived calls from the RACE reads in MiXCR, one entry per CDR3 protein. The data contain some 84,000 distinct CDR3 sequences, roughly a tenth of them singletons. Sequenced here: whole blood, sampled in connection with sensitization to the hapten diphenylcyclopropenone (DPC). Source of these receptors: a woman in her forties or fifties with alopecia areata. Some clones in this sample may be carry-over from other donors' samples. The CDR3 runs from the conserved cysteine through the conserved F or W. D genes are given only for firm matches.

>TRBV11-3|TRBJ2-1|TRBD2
CASSLVGGLAGDNEQFF
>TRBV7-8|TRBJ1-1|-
CASSLTPGQGEAFF
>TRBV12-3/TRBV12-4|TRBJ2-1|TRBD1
CASSRIQGANNEQFF
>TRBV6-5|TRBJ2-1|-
CASSYSALGHNEQFF
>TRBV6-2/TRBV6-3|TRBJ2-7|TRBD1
CASSRTGGSYEQYF
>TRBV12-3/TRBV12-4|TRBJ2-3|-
CASRSPATGTDTQYF
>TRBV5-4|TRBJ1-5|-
CASSRGTNSNQPQHF
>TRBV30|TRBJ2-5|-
CTWRVETQYF
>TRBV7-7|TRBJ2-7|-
CASSPTGGSPYEQYF
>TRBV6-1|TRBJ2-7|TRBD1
CASSATPTGIAYEQYF
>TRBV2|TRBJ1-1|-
CASNVGRKSTEAFF
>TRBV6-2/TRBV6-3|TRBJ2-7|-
CASSDAGYEQYF
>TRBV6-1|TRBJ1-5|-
CASSATGNYNQPQHF
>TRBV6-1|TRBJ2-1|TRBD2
CASSEAHASSGQSSYNEQFF
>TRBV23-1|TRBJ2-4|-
CASSQGGLGDKGVQYF
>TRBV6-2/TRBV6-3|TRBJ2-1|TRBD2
CAALSTREAQVHEQFF
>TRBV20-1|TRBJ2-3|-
CSASLAQSTDTQYF
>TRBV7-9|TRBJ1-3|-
CASSEGRPSGNTIYF
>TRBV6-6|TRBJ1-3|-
CASSYSTSDGNTIYF
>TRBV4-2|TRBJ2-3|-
CASSLSSDTDTQYF
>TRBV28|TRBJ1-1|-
CASSLSVWTEAFF
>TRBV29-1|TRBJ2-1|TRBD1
CSTGTGDFGEQFF
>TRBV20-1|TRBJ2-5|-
CSADPRMGAGETQYF
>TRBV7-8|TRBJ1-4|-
CASSFMGNPNEKLFF
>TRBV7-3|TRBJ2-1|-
CASSLGGTPNEQFF
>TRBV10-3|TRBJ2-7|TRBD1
CAISELGQGGSYEQYF
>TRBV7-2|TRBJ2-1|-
CASSLTGTHNEQFF
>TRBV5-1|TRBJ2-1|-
CASSFVGSLNEQFF
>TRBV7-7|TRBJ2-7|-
CASSLGRVYEQYF
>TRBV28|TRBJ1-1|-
CASWRGSNTEAFF
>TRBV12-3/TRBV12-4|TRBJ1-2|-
CASRPDLSGYTF
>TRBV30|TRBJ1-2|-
CAWSRGGLGYTF
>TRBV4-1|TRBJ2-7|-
CASSLPGIGEQYF
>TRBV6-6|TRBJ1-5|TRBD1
CASSQDRDFDQPQHF
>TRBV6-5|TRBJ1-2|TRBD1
CASSLQGAGYTF
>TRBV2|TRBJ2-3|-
CVSRNTDTQYF
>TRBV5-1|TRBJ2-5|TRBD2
CASSSRASGRGETQYF
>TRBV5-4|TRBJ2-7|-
CASSLGVANYEQYF
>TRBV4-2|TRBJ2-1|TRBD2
CASSRAGEGEQFF
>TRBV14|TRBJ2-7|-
CASSRGGTSYEQYF
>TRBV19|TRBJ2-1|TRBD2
CASSILGGEYEQFF
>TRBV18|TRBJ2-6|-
CASSPGGSGANVLTF
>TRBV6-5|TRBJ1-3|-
CASSAPQAGRNTIYF
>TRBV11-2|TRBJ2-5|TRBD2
CASSLTGGVETQYF
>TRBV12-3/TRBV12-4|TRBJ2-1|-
CASSFSLKGNEQFF
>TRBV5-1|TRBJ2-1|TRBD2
CASSSRLAGPYNEQFF
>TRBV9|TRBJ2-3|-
CASSHSIRTDTQYF
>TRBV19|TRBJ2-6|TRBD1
CASSLRTGFYGANVLTF
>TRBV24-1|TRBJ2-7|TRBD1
CATSDTGGLDEQYF
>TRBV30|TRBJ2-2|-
CAWALGSNTGELFF
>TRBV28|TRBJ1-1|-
CASSSPTEAFF
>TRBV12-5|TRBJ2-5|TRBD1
CASSGNRGETQYF
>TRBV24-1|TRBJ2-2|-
CATSDRGRGSTGELFF
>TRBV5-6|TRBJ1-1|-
CASSPRMLILNTEAFF
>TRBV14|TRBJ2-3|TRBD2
CASSHVLAGGRRADTQYF
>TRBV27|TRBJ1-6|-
CASSPQGWLNSPLHF
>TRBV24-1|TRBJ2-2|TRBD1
CATSTPGQGVNTGELFF